This TCR beta chain was identified in a study of T cell responses to AZD1222 COVID-19 vaccine. Germline CDR1 and CDR2: LNHNV and YYDKDF (reference sequence). V lost 3 bases, J lost 2 bases, and 4 bases lay in between. The CDR3 contains 12 residues. TCRdb's table, derived via immunoSEQ multiplex PCR, lists solely in-frame clones and lacks some. The sample records some 130,000 clones, 88% being singletons. Only one count was recorded for this clone. This clonotype originated in an adult in good health. The chain links TRBV15 to TRBJ1-2; D is unresolved. Sample: peripheral blood, taken on day 0 of MenACWY control vaccination. The CDR3 region is CATSRENYGYTF. CDR3 sequence (DNA): TGTGCCACCAGCAGGGAGAACTATGGCTACACCTTC.